This T cell receptor (beta chain) was retrieved from a study of technical replicates of blood from a handful of donors. Per the germline V gene, CDR1 is SNHLY and CDR2 is FYNNEI. The CDR3 sequence is 18 residues long. V was cut by 2 bases and J by 5 bases, with 22 bases left in between. This clone was recorded once. Method: immunoSEQ multiplex PCR; TCRdb's copy keeps in-frame clones and lacks some. The sample lists tens of thousands of clones, about 89% occurring once. The clonotype was recovered from a human donor in good health. The J gene is TRBJ2-4, the V gene TRBV2; tentative D call: TRBD1 (6 bases). What was sequenced was T cells isolated from PBMCs. CDR3: CASSERGTGAHPQNIQYF. The CDR3, as DNA: TGTGCCAGCAGTGAAAGGGGGACGGGTGCCCACCCCCAAAACATTCAGTACTTC.